Each of the 12 T cell receptor beta chains below was sequenced from the same sample in a study of cytomegalovirus exposure and HLA in healthy donors. The PCR was carried out with 60 Vbeta primers and 13 Jbeta primers. This table comes from immunoSEQ multiplex PCR, and its TCRdb copy is limited to in-frame clones, with some not included. The data hold roughly 200,000 clones, with 86% observed a single time. The sample was PBMCs. These receptors were taken from a woman aged 25 to 45 in good health and CMV-seronegative.

This rearrangement joins TRBV7-3 to TRBJ2-7, with 7 bases fitting TRBD1. The CDR3 runs to 15 residues. Unmatched junction bases numbered 6, after V lost 4 bases and J lost 0 bases. Per germline, CDR1 SGHTA and CDR2 FQGTGA. CDR3 in DNA: TGTGCCAGCAGCTCGGGCGGACAGGACTCCTACGAGCAGTACTTC. Protein sequence: CASSSGGQDSYEQYF.

The chain joins TRBV6-1 to TRBJ1-2; D is uncertain. Trimming took 5 bases from V and 1 from J, leaving 14 bases between them. Per the germline V gene, CDR1 is MNHNS and CDR2 is SASEGT. The CDR3 covers 15 residues. In DNA, the CDR3 is TGTGCCAGCAGTCGCTTTATTGGCAGTAACTATGGCTACACCTTC. This codes for CASSRFIGSNYGYTF.

The V call is TRBV11-1, the J call TRBJ2-5; maybe TRBD1 (6 bases). Germline values: CDR1 SGHAT, CDR2 FQDESV (reference sequence). Deletions cut 5 bases from V and 1 base from J, with 14 bases between. The CDR3 spans 15 residues. The CDR3 DNA sequence: TGTGCCAGCAGCCTCCAGGGGCGGCCCCAAGAGACCCAGTACTTC. It codes for CASSLQGRPQETQYF.

The chain is built from TRBV15 and TRBJ2-3; D is perhaps TRBD2 (6 bases). The germline V gene encodes CDR1 LNHNV and CDR2 YYDKDF (reference sequence). Trimming cost V 5 bases and J 4 bases, with 13 bases left between them. This CDR3 contains 14 residues. The CDR3 here is CATSLTSPSDTQYF. The CDR3 bases are TGTGCCACCAGCTTGACTAGTCCATCAGATACGCAGTATTTT.

J is TRBJ1-1 and V is TRBV6-1, with a possible D match to TRBD1 (5 bases). This CDR3 spans 14 amino acids. V was pared by 2 bases and J by 4 bases, with 11 bases between. Germline values: CDR1 MNHNS, CDR2 SASEGT. CDR3 sequence (DNA): TGTGCCAGCAGTGAAAAGGGACTGGTCACTGAAGCTTTCTTT. Its translation is CASSEKGLVTEAFF.

J is TRBJ2-7 and V is TRBV6-5, with D possibly matching TRBD1 (5 bases). This CDR3 is 14 amino acids long. Germline lookup yields CDR1 MNHEY and CDR2 SVGAGI. The V gene lost 6 bases and the J gene lost 3 bases, with 15 bases spanning the gap. CDR3 DNA sequence: TGTGCCAGCAGCCGAGACAGCCGGAACTACGAGCAGTACTTC. Protein product: CASSRDSRNYEQYF.

The chain couples TRBV5-1 to TRBJ1-2, with 10 bases matching TRBD1. CDR3 size: 14 residues. V dropped 0 bases and J dropped 8; count of bases not matched to a gene: 4. Germline lookup yields CDR1 SGHRS and CDR2 YFSETQ. CDR3 bases: TGCGCCAGCAGCTTGGGACAGGGGGCGGAAGGCTACACCTTC. This gives the protein CASSLGQGAEGYTF. Combining the CDR3 with reference TRBV5-1 and TRBJ1-2 gives the whole variable domain KAGVTQTPRYLIKTRGQQVTLSCSPISGHRSVSWYQQTPGQGLQFLFEYFSETQRNKGNFPGRFSGRQFSNSRSEMNVSTLELGDSALYLCASSLGQGAEGYTFGSGTRLTVV.

The rearrangement uses TRBV11-2 and TRBJ1-4, with a weak D call TRBD1 (5 bases). The CDR3 length is 14 residues. CDR1 and CDR2 from the germline V gene are SGHAT and FQNNGV. V was trimmed by 3 bases and J by 4 bases, leaving 9 bases between them. CDR3 DNA sequence: TGTGCCAGCAGCTTGACAGTTGGTAATGAAAAACTGTTTTTT. Translation: CASSLTVGNEKLFF.

The sample holds one count of this clone. The chain carries TRBV19 and TRBJ1-1, with D perhaps TRBD1 (5 bases). V was shortened by 0 bases and J by 1 base, with 9 bases between the two germline ends. Germline V gene lookup returns CDR1 LNHDA and CDR2 SQIVND (reference sequence). This CDR3 contains 15 residues. CDR3 DNA: TGTGCCAGTAGTATAGACAGGGCATCGAACACTGAAGCTTTCTTT. It specifies CASSIDRASNTEAFF.

The rearrangement links TRBV2 to TRBJ2-1; D uncertain. The CDR3 loop spans 15 amino acids. In germline, CDR1 is SNHLY, CDR2 FYNNEI. V was pared by 2 bases and J by 6 bases, with 14 bases between. CDR3 sequence reads: CASSENTQRSNEQFF. In nucleotides, the CDR3 is TGTGCCAGCAGTGAAAACACCCAGAGGTCCAATGAGCAGTTCTTC.

This chain joins TRBV5-1 and TRBJ2-7, with 8 bases that match TRBD2. Trimming at V came to 4 bases and at J to 0 bases, leaving 6 bases not matched to a gene. CDR3 length: 15 amino acids. Germline lookup yields CDR1 SGHRS and CDR2 YFSETQ. Written as DNA, the CDR3 is TGCGCCAGCAGCCCCCGGGGGGGGATCTCCTACGAGCAGTACTTC. It translates to CASSPRGGISYEQYF.

J is TRBJ2-5 and V is TRBV5-1; maybe TRBD2 (6 bases). The CDR3 length is 15 residues. V lost 4 bases and J 1 base, leaving 14 bases between the germline ends. CDR1 and CDR2 (germline): SGHRS, YFSETQ. The CDR3 nucleotides read TGCGCCAGCAGCCAACTAGCCGACGCCCAAGAGACCCAGTACTTC. Protein sequence: CASSQLADAQETQYF.